The clone carrying this T cell receptor (beta chain) has a handful of counts. This entry comes from a study of T cell repertoires in cytomegalovirus infection. The wider study: A matching HLA type, together with CMV infection, was signaled by public TCR beta signatures.

TCRdb independently ran MiXCR on the reads; one entry per CDR3 protein. The sample carries about 460,000 distinct CDR3 sequences, around 10% recorded once. Trimming removed 3 bases from V and 5 bases from J, with 11 bases in between. The germline CDR1 and CDR2 sequences are KGHSH and LQKENI. The CDR3 runs to 14 residues. The chain carries TRBV18 and TRBJ1-5; D not certain. Sequencing was performed on PBMCs. The sequence came from a human donor in good health (CMV status not recorded). Some clones in this sample may be carry-over from other donors' samples. The CDR3 loop is CASSPRMSDQPQHF. In nucleotides, the CDR3 is TGTGCCAGCTCACCTCGAATGTCGGATCAGCCCCAGCATTTT.